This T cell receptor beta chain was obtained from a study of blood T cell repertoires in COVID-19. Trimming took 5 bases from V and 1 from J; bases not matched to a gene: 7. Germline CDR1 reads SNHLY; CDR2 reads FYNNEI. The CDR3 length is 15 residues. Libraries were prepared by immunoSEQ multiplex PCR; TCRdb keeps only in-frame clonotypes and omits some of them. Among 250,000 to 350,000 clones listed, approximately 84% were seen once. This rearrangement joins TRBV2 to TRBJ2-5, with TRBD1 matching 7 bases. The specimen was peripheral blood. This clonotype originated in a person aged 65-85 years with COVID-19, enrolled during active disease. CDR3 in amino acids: CASSRLRQGQETQYF. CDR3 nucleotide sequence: TGTGCCAGCAGTCGTCTGCGACAGGGCCAAGAGACCCAGTACTTC.